The 28 T cell receptor beta chains presented below share a single source sample, sequenced in a study of OX40 agonist ivuxolimab in advanced cancers. Library preparation employed the immunoSEQ multiplex PCR assay. TCRdb carries this immuneACCESS record with in-frame sequences only. Its versions omit some clonotypes, under half of them owing to an unresolved V gene in the studies checked, with the rest unexplained. The table for this sample lists tens of thousands of clones; around 82% of them were counted only once. Roughly 8% of the sample is held by the ten biggest clonotypes. The sequences come from CD4+ or CD8+ T cells sorted from blood, collected in a trial of the OX40 agonist ivuxolimab. Receptors originate from an adult with an advanced solid tumor such as melanoma, head and neck, liver or kidney cancer.

This rearrangement joins TRBV4-3 to TRBJ2-1; D gene unclear. This CDR3 spans 15 amino acids. Germline CDR1 is LGHNA and CDR2 is YSLEER. V dropped 0 bases and J dropped 3 bases, with 9 bases sitting between them. The CDR3 DNA reads as TGCGCCAGCAGCCAAGATCCTTACCTCTACAATGAGCAGTTCTTC. This translates into CASSQDPYLYNEQFF.

This clone was counted once. This chain joins TRBV18 and TRBJ2-1, with D unclear. Germline CDR1 and CDR2: KGHSH and LQKENI. This CDR3 has 14 residues. V was cut by 5 bases and J by 5 bases, with 13 bases left in between. The CDR3 region is CASSSRTLDNEQFF. CDR3 in DNA: TGTGCCAGCTCAAGTAGGACCTTAGACAATGAGCAGTTCTTC.

V and J are TRBV10-3 and TRBJ1-1; maybe TRBD1 (6 bases). Trimming stripped 10 bases from V and 3 bases from J, with 12 bases between. The CDR3 length is 12 residues. The V gene's germline CDR1 is ENHRY and CDR2 SYGVKD. The CDR3 coding sequence is TGTGCCACGAGGTCAGGGGACACTGAAGCTTTCTTT. Its translation is CATRSGDTEAFF.

This clone is a singleton in its sample. The chain joins TRBV4-2 to TRBJ2-5; 11 nucleotides align to TRBD1. There are 15 residues in the CDR3. Germline values: CDR1 LGHNA, CDR2 YNFKEQ. V lost 5 bases and J lost 5; bases outside the gene matches: 7. The CDR3 DNA reads as TGTGCCAGCAGCTTCCGGACAGGGGGCCGGGAGACCCAGTACTTC. As protein: CASSFRTGGRETQYF.

The V and J genes are TRBV6-5 and TRBJ1-1; D gene ambiguous. CDR3 length: 12 amino acids. Per germline, CDR1 MNHEY and CDR2 SVGAGI. The V end was cut by 0 bases, the J end by 6 bases, with 5 bases between. The CDR3 is CASSYSGPEAFF. In DNA, the CDR3 is TGTGCCAGCAGTTACTCGGGCCCTGAAGCTTTCTTT.

This clone was recorded a few times. The V and J genes are TRBV14 and TRBJ2-2; D is possibly TRBD1 (6 bases). The CDR3 sequence is 15 residues long. Germline values: CDR1 SGHDN, CDR2 FVKESK. V was shortened by 1 base and J by 3 bases, with 9 bases between the two germline ends. CDR3 region: CASSQGDKHTGELFF. The CDR3, as DNA: TGTGCCAGCAGCCAAGGGGACAAACACACCGGGGAGCTGTTTTTT.

The gene calls are TRBV6-6 and TRBJ1-2; 11 positions match TRBD1. The junction had 3 bases not matched to a gene; V was cut back by 6 bases and J by 6 bases. The CDR3 consists of 13 residues. From germline, CDR1 is MNHNY and CDR2 SVGAGI (reference sequence). In nucleotides, the CDR3 is TGTGCCAGCAGCCAGGGACAGGGGGATGGCTACACCTTC. Translating it yields CASSQGQGDGYTF.

This clone was counted once. The rearrangement joins TRBV11-2 to TRBJ2-1; 8 bases are a match to TRBD2. Germline V gene data show CDR1 as SGHAT and CDR2 as FQNNGV. V shed 3 bases, J shed 7 bases, and the junction held 8 bases outside the gene matches. The CDR3 is 15 amino acids. The CDR3 nucleotides read TGTGCCAGCAGCTTGGGGCGACTAGCGAATAATGAGCAGTTCTTC. This encodes CASSLGRLANNEQFF.

The gene calls are TRBV9 and TRBJ2-1, with TRBD1 as a possible D gene (6 bases). Germline CDR1 reads SGDLS; CDR2 reads YYNGEE. CDR3 length equals 17 residues. V was clipped by 3 bases and J by 0 bases, with 16 bases between them. For the CDR3, the DNA is TGTGCCAGCAGCGCTTACCCACAGGGTAGCTCCTACAATGAGCAGTTCTTC. It is translated as CASSAYPQGSSYNEQFF.

This clone was counted between two and nine times. This chain connects TRBV7-2 to TRBJ2-1; D gene unclear. The CDR3 runs 16 residues. CDR1 and CDR2 (germline): SGHTA, FQGNSA. V was pared by 8 bases and J by 5 bases, with 22 bases between. The CDR3: CASRLIGQHSDNEQFF. DNA of the CDR3: TGTGCCAGCCGGCTTATAGGTCAGCATTCGGACAATGAGCAGTTCTTC.

The chain links TRBV19 to TRBJ2-3; 12 positions match TRBD2. Trimming took 3 bases from V and 3 from J; bases not matched to a gene: 10. The germline V gene encodes CDR1 LNHDA and CDR2 SQIVND (reference sequence). The CDR3 runs to 18 residues. The CDR3 DNA is TGTGCCAGTAGTATCTCTATCGTTCTAGCGGGAGGGACAGATACGCAGTATTTT. It specifies CASSISIVLAGGTDTQYF.

In this sample, this clone turned up a few times. This chain joins TRBV19 and TRBJ2-1, with 7 nucleotides matching TRBD2. Germline assignment: CDR1 LNHDA and CDR2 SQIVND (reference sequence). The CDR3 consists of 15 residues. J was trimmed by 0 bases and V by 7 bases; bases with no gene match: 6. The CDR3 DNA reads TGTGCCAGTATCCCTAGCGGCCGCTCCTACAATGAGCAGTTCTTC. Translating it yields CASIPSGRSYNEQFF.

The rearrangement links TRBV28 to TRBJ2-7, with D unclear. Trimming took 10 bases from V and 1 from J, leaving 11 bases between them. CDR1 and CDR2 from the germline V gene are MDHEN and SYDVKM. The CDR3 has 12 amino acids. Written as DNA, the CDR3 is TGTGCCACGCAGACAAGTTCCTACGAGCAGTACTTC. It yields the protein CATQTSSYEQYF.

CDR3 DNA: TGTGCCAGCAGCTTGACAGGGACCCCCTACGAGCAGTACTTC. Translation: CASSLTGTPYEQYF. The V call is TRBV5-6, the J call TRBJ2-7; D perhaps matches TRBD1 (6 bases). The V and J ends lost 1 base and 2 bases respectively, with 10 bases between them. The length of the CDR3 is 14 residues. Germline lookup yields CDR1 SGHDT and CDR2 YYEEEE.

The genes are TRBV18 and TRBJ2-1; no definite D call. Trimming cost V 3 bases and J 9 bases, with 9 bases left between them. This CDR3 region has 12 residues. CDR1 is KGHSH, CDR2 LQKENI, per germline. CDR3 nucleotide sequence: TGTGCCAGCTCACCCCTCGGTGGTGAGCAGTTCTTC. This codes for CASSPLGGEQFF.

The rearrangement joins TRBV30 to TRBJ1-4, with unresolved D. This CDR3 has 13 amino acids. The germline CDR1 and CDR2 sequences are GTSNPN and SVGIG (reference sequence). The V end was cut by 3 bases, the J end by 11 bases, with 16 bases between. DNA for the CDR3: TGTGCCTGGAGCTCACCGGTTTCGAGGAAACTGTTTTTT. It specifies CAWSSPVSRKLFF.

The V gene is TRBV5-4, the J gene TRBJ1-1; the D is unclear. CDR3 size: 15 residues. Trimming removed 1 base from V and 2 bases from J, with 12 bases in between. CDR1 is SGHNT and CDR2 is YYREEE in the germline V gene (reference sequence). CDR3 loop: CASSLNSKPNTEAFF. The CDR3 DNA sequence: TGTGCCAGCAGCTTGAATAGCAAGCCTAACACTGAAGCTTTCTTT.

The rearrangement uses TRBV28 and TRBJ2-5; TRBD2 might be the D (6 bases). Germline CDR1 reads MDHEN; CDR2 reads SYDVKM. The CDR3 consists of 14 residues. V gave up 3 bases and J gave up 6 bases, with 14 bases separating them. CDR3 amino acids: CASSLTSRGKTQYF. In nucleotides, the CDR3 is TGTGCCAGCAGTTTGACTAGTAGGGGAAAGACCCAGTACTTC.

This chain connects TRBV7-2 to TRBJ1-1; 7 nucleotides align to TRBD1. The CDR3 extends over 14 amino acids. Germline trimming cut 5 bases from V and 1 base from J; bases unmatched to any gene: 4. CDR1 and CDR2 from the germline V gene are SGHTA and FQGNSA. The DNA of the CDR3 is TGTGCCAGCAGCCCCGGGACAGCGAACACTGAAGCTTTCTTT. It yields the protein CASSPGTANTEAFF.

The table lists this clone with a count of one. The chain couples TRBV9 to TRBJ1-6; no firm D call. V lost 2 bases and J lost 5, with 5 bases in between. Germline V CDR1 and CDR2: SGDLS, YYNGEE. This CDR3 comprises 13 residues. The CDR3 region is CASSVQDNSPLHF. DNA for the CDR3: TGTGCCAGCAGCGTGCAGGATAATTCACCCCTCCACTTT.

This chain joins TRBV12-5 and TRBJ2-7, with D tentatively TRBD2 (5 bases). Germline V gene data show CDR1 as LGHNT and CDR2 as FRNRAP. The CDR3 extends over 13 amino acids. V was trimmed by 0 bases and J by 11 bases, leaving 14 bases between them. The CDR3 loop is CASGLVQRGSKYF. CDR3 DNA: TGTGCTAGTGGTTTGGTACAGCGAGGGAGCAAGTACTTC.

V and J are TRBV9 and TRBJ2-1; 8 bases are shared with TRBD2. This CDR3 comprises 15 residues. V shed 3 bases, J shed 12 bases, and the junction held 14 bases outside the gene matches. Germline CDR1 and CDR2: SGDLS and YYNGEE. For the CDR3, the DNA is TGTGCCAGCAGCGAGAGGGGACTAGGCCTATGGGGGCAGTTCTTC. Amino acids: CASSERGLGLWGQFF.

The J gene is TRBJ2-2, the V gene TRBV7-3; a weak D match, TRBD2 (5 bases). From germline, CDR1 is SGHTA and CDR2 FQGTGA. The length of the CDR3 is 16 residues. V was cut by 4 bases and J by 6 bases, with 18 bases left in between. CDR3 DNA: TGTGCCAGCAGCTCCATCACTGGGGAGTTCGCCGGGGAGCTGTTTTTT. This translates into CASSSITGEFAGELFF.

The table lists this clone with a few counts. Other DNA sequences of this sample code for an identical CDR3. The chain combines TRBV5-1 with TRBJ1-4, with D tentatively TRBD1 (5 bases). Germline-derived CDR1 and CDR2 are SGHRS and YFSETQ. The CDR3 sequence is 16 residues long. V was pared by 0 bases and J by 0 bases, with 9 bases between. The CDR3 loop reads CASSLAGGTTNEKLFF. CDR3 sequence (DNA): TGCGCCAGCAGCTTGGCCGGGGGAACAACTAATGAAAAACTGTTTTTT.

The DNA of the CDR3 is TGTGCCAGCAATACATCTAAGGGGGAAGCTAACTATGGCTACACCTTC. The encoded protein is CASNTSKGEANYGYTF. The gene calls are TRBV27 and TRBJ1-2; perhaps TRBD1 as D (6 bases). There are 16 residues in the CDR3. In germline, CDR1 is MNHEY, CDR2 SMNVEV (reference sequence). The germline V and J ends were trimmed by 7 bases and 0 bases, with 18 bases remaining between them.

This clone has a handful of counts. J is TRBJ2-3 and V is TRBV9, with TRBD2 matching over 10 bases. Germline CDR1 and CDR2: SGDLS and YYNGEE. This CDR3 is built from 15 residues. With V trimmed by 0 bases and J by 5 bases, 3 bases remained unmatched. The DNA for the CDR3 is TGTGCCAGCAGCGTAGAGAGCGGGAGGGGAGATACGCAGTATTTT. Protein sequence: CASSVESGRGDTQYF.

The CDR3 loop reads CASSPEWSYEQYF. The CDR3 nucleotides read TGTGCCAGCTCACCAGAGTGGAGCTACGAGCAGTACTTC. This sequence joins TRBV18 and TRBJ2-7; D remains unclear. Germline lookup yields CDR1 KGHSH and CDR2 LQKENI. The V end was cut by 2 bases, the J end by 3 bases, with 8 bases between. The CDR3 contains 13 residues.

The V call is TRBV11-3, the J call TRBJ1-1; no firm D call. The CDR3 loop spans 13 amino acids. The germline CDR1 and CDR2 sequences are SGHNT and YENEEA. Trimming took off 3 bases at V and 1 base at J, with 6 bases between the two ends. CDR3 bases: TGTGCCAGCAGCTTGTTCAGGAACACTGAAGCTTTCTTT. It encodes CASSLFRNTEAFF. Full variable domain (remainder filled in from reference TRBV11-3 and TRBJ1-1): EAGVVQSPRYKIIEKKQPVAFWCNPISGHNTLYWYLQNLGQGPELLIRYENEEAVDDSQLPKDRFSAERLKGVDSTLKIQPAELGDSAVYLCASSLFRNTEAFFGQGTRLTVV.